This T cell receptor beta chain appears in the sequencing data of a study of early T cells in non-severe SARS-CoV-2 infection. About the study: Investigators sequenced bulk RNA drawn from unsorted whole blood, and chains remained unpaired. Study-wide points: The matching step, a VDJdb search, favored anti-spike CD8 responses and missed private and CD4 specificities.

V was shortened by 4 bases and J by 7 bases, with 8 bases between the two germline ends. Per germline, CDR1 SNHLY and CDR2 FYNNEI. This CDR3 has 12 amino acids. This clonotype was seen repeatedly, ten times or more. The antigen remains undetermined. cDNA molecules, individually, were tagged with unique molecular identifiers. Via MiXCR, TCRdb re-called the 5' RACE reads, giving one row per CDR3 protein. In the table there are about 80,000 distinct CDR3 sequences, 12% of which are singletons. The source is an adult who was a healthcare worker with PCR-confirmed SARS-CoV-2 infection or an uninfected control (not recorded which). The sample comprised whole blood. This chain joins TRBV2 and TRBJ2-4, with D hard to call. CDR3 region: CASSGVGNIQYF. The DNA of the CDR3 is TGTGCCAGCAGTGGGGTAGGCAACATTCAGTACTTC.